These 16 T cell receptor beta chains were sequenced from one sample in a study of blood T cell repertoires in COVID-19. Libraries were prepared by immunoSEQ multiplex PCR; TCRdb keeps only in-frame clonotypes and omits some of them. The table includes some 54,000 clones, approximately 85% detected once. Sequencing input: peripheral blood. The receptors derive from a woman of 80 years or more with COVID-19, enrolled during active disease.

The chain employs TRBV19 and TRBJ2-1, with D maybe TRBD2 (6 bases). Trimming cost V 5 bases and J 4 bases, with 15 bases left between them. CDR1 is LNHDA, CDR2 SQIVND, per germline (reference sequence). This CDR3 spans 15 amino acids. The CDR3 DNA sequence: TGTGCCAGTAGTCGCAGCGGGCCCCCGTACAATGAGCAGTTCTTC. It encodes CASSRSGPPYNEQFF.

The chain is built from TRBV6-5 and TRBJ1-4; D might be TRBD1 (6 bases). The V and J ends lost 4 bases and 4 bases respectively, with 16 bases between them. This CDR3 is built from 16 residues. Germline-derived CDR1 and CDR2 are MNHEY and SVGAGI. The CDR3, as DNA: TGTGCCAGCAGTTCAGGAAATACAGGGCTTAATGAAAAACTGTTTTTT. Protein: CASSSGNTGLNEKLFF.

This chain joins TRBV14 and TRBJ1-4, with 9 bases fitting TRBD1. The CDR3 totals 15 residues. V trimming: 3 bases; J trimming: 5 bases; junction bases outside the gene matches: 4. Looked up from germline, CDR1 is SGHDN and CDR2 is FVKESK. CDR3 DNA sequence: TGTGCCAGCAGCCACCTTGGACAGGGGAATGAAAAACTGTTTTTT. Translation gives CASSHLGQGNEKLFF.

By frequency in the sample, this clone is large (0.1 to 1%). The chain links TRBV10-3 to TRBJ2-7, with 9 bases identical to TRBD2. Germline V CDR1 and CDR2: ENHRY, SYGVKD. The junction had 13 bases not matched to a gene; V was cut back by 5 bases and J by 5 bases. The length of the CDR3 is 16 residues. The CDR3 loop reads CAISWNGGRARDEQYF. CDR3 coding DNA: TGTGCCATCAGTTGGAACGGCGGGAGGGCCCGGGACGAGCAGTACTTC.

J is TRBJ2-7 and V is TRBV9; 10 bases line up with TRBD2. V shed 0 bases, J shed 3 bases, and the junction held 3 bases outside the gene matches. Germline values: CDR1 SGDLS, CDR2 YYNGEE. The CDR3 runs 15 residues. Written as DNA, the CDR3 is TGTGCCAGCAGCGTAGGTCCTAGCGGGAGCTACGAGCAGTACTTC. Translating it yields CASSVGPSGSYEQYF.

The chain uses TRBV24-1 and TRBJ2-3, with 7 positions matching TRBD2. Germline-derived CDR1 and CDR2 are KGHDR and SFDVKD. This CDR3 contains 13 residues. Trimming removed 9 bases from V and 3 bases from J; junction bases left unmatched: 5. CDR3 protein: CATGLAETDTQYF. As DNA, the CDR3 is TGTGCCACCGGTCTAGCGGAGACAGATACGCAGTATTTT.

The chain carries TRBV29-1 and TRBJ2-7, with TRBD2 matching 10 bases. CDR1 is SQVTM, CDR2 ANQGSEA, per germline. The CDR3 sequence is 12 residues long. J was trimmed by 1 base and V by 7 bases; bases with no gene match: 1. CDR3: CSASGGSYEQYF. In nucleotides, the CDR3 is TGCAGCGCTAGCGGGGGATCCTACGAGCAGTACTTC.

V usage is TRBV10-3 and J usage is TRBJ2-7, with TRBD1 matching over 9 bases. Germline lookup yields CDR1 ENHRY and CDR2 SYGVKD. V was pared by 4 bases and J by 2 bases, with 3 bases of the junction left unmatched. The CDR3 totals 14 residues. CDR3 nucleotide sequence: TGTGCCATCAGTGGAAGGACAGGGGCCTACGAGCAGTACTTC. Translating it yields CAISGRTGAYEQYF.

V and J are TRBV27 and TRBJ2-1, with a weak D call TRBD2 (6 bases). Germline V gene sequence: CDR1 MNHEY, CDR2 SMNVEV (reference sequence). This CDR3 region has 12 residues. V lost 4 bases, J lost 14 bases, and 15 bases lay in between. This CDR3 is CASSWLGLPEFF. The CDR3, as DNA: TGTGCCAGCAGTTGGTTGGGACTCCCGGAGTTCTTC.

The chain has TRBV9 and TRBJ1-2, with D perhaps TRBD1 (5 bases). CDR3 length equals 15 residues. Per the germline V gene, CDR1 is SGDLS and CDR2 is YYNGEE. Trimming pared 0 bases from V and 4 bases from J, leaving 13 bases between. Here the CDR3 reads CASSVDFQGPYGYTF. DNA for the CDR3: TGTGCCAGCAGCGTAGATTTCCAGGGTCCCTATGGCTACACCTTC. Full variable domain (missing parts from reference TRBV9 and TRBJ1-2): DSGVTQTPKHLITATGQRVTLRCSPRSGDLSVYWYQQSLDQGLQFLIQYYNGEERAKGNILERFSAQQFPDLHSELNLSSLELGDSALYFCASSVDFQGPYGYTFGSGTRLTVV.

The chain links TRBV19 to TRBJ2-2; no definite D call. The CDR3 contains 14 residues. The V end was cut by 5 bases, the J end by 1 base, with 8 bases between. Germline assignment: CDR1 LNHDA and CDR2 SQIVND (reference sequence). DNA of the CDR3: TGTGCCAGTAGTGAGGCGGTGAACACCGGGGAGCTGTTTTTT. Its protein product is CASSEAVNTGELFF. Combining the CDR3 with reference TRBV19 and TRBJ2-2 gives the whole variable domain DGGITQSPKYLFRKEGQNVTLSCEQNLNHDAMYWYRQDPGQGLRLIYYSQIVNDFQKGDIAEGYSVSREKKESFPLTVTSAQKNPTAFYLCASSEAVNTGELFFGEGSRLTVL.

V gene TRBV28 combines with J gene TRBJ2-6; D is perhaps TRBD2 (7 bases). Trimming took 5 bases from V and 0 from J, leaving 20 bases between them. The CDR3 has 19 residues. CDR1 is MDHEN and CDR2 is SYDVKM in the germline V gene. The CDR3 DNA reads TGTGCCAGCAGTCCCCTCGGGGGGCGTATCAGCTCTGGGGCCAACGTCCTGACTTTC. Its translation is CASSPLGGRISSGANVLTF.

The chain carries TRBV4-2 and TRBJ1-5; the D is unclear. With 0 bases removed from V and 4 bases from J, the gap between germline ends came to 4 bases. Germline V lookup: CDR1 LGHNA, CDR2 YNFKEQ. The CDR3 has 13 amino acids. The CDR3 DNA is TGTGCCAGCAGCCAAGAATCGAATCAGCCCCAGCATTTT. Amino acid sequence: CASSQESNQPQHF.

J is TRBJ2-1 and V is TRBV2, with TRBD2 matching 12 bases. The CDR3 contains 15 residues. Germline CDR1 reads SNHLY; CDR2 reads FYNNEI. The V and J ends lost 5 bases and 9 bases, in that order; junction bases with no gene match: 8. Here the CDR3 DNA reads TGTGCCAGCAGTCCTAGCGGGAGGGCCCTCCCTGAGCAGTTCTTC. As protein: CASSPSGRALPEQFF.

The rearrangement joins TRBV7-3 to TRBJ2-1; TRBD2 agrees at 13 bases. V lost 5 bases, J lost 3 bases, and 4 bases stayed unmatched. CDR3 length: 16 residues. Germline-derived CDR1 and CDR2 are SGHTA and FQGTGA. This chain's CDR3 is CASSRLAGGVYNEQFF. The CDR3 nucleotides are TGTGCCAGCAGCAGACTAGCGGGAGGAGTCTACAATGAGCAGTTCTTC.

Only one count was recorded for this clone. This chain joins TRBV5-6 and TRBJ2-5; 8 bases map to TRBD1. The V segment lost 0 bases and the J segment 2 bases; nucleotides outside the gene matches: 6. Germline CDR1 is SGHDT and CDR2 is YYEEEE. The CDR3 runs 16 residues. CDR3 sequence: CASSLGTGSPQETQYF. The CDR3 region has the DNA TGTGCCAGCAGCTTGGGGACAGGGTCCCCACAAGAGACCCAGTACTTC.